This is a list of T cell receptor beta chains from one sample in a study of shared clonotypes between healthy human individuals. TCRdb's table, derived via immunoSEQ multiplex PCR, lists solely in-frame clones and lacks some. The sample yields 550,000 to 650,000 clones, 90% to 97% seen once. Sequences were obtained from naive CD8+ T cells sorted from blood. These receptors all stem from a woman younger than 45 in good health. The CDR3 runs from the conserved cysteine through the conserved F or W. A D gene is named only where the DNA matches it firmly. Clone size is not always given. Where it is, it says once, few, many or a class for expanded clones.

>NA|TRBJ1-1|NA|TRBV19
TGTGCCAGTAGTATGGGTACAGGGAGGAGCACTGAAGCTTTCTTT
CASSMGTGRSTEAFF
>NA|TRBJ2-3|NA|TRBV19
TGTGCCAGTAGTATTACCGAGGCAGATACGCAGTATTTT
CASSITEADTQYF
>NA|TRBJ2-7|NA|TRBV4-2
TGTGCCAGCAGCCAATGGGAGGCCTACGAGCAGTACTTC
CASSQWEAYEQYF
>NA|TRBJ2-7|TRBD2|TRBV15
TGTGCCACCAGCGCCAGACTAGCGGGAGTCTACGAGCAGTACTTC
CATSARLAGVYEQYF
>once|TRBJ2-1|TRBD2|TRBV7-9
TGTGCCAGCAGCTTAGGTCCACTAGCGAGTAATAATGAGCAGTTCTTC
CASSLGPLASNNEQFF
>NA|TRBJ2-7|TRBD1|TRBV4-1
TGCGCCAGCAGCATGGTGGGACAGGGATCCTACGAGCAGTACTTC
CASSMVGQGSYEQYF
>NA|TRBJ1-1|TRBD1|TRBV5-1
TGCGCCAGCAGCTCGGGGGACAGGGGTATGACTGAAGCTTTCTTT
CASSSGDRGMTEAFF
>few|TRBJ1-5|NA|TRBV6-1
TGTGCCAGCAGTGAAGCAATTGGGGTCGGCAGGGCTGGTTCTCAGCCCCAGCATTTT
CASSEAIGVGRAGSQPQHF
>once|TRBJ2-3|NA|TRBV7-3
TGTGCCAGCAGCTTAACGGGGGCTGGCAACGGTACGCAGTATTTT
CASSLTGAGNGTQYF
>NA|TRBJ1-5|TRBD1|TRBV10-2
TGCGCCAGCAGTGAAGACAGGGAATTCCATCAGCCCCAGCATTTT
CASSEDREFHQPQHF
>NA|TRBJ2-2|TRBD1|TRBV2
TGTGCCAGCAGTCGCCCCCTAAAGGGACAGGGCTCTTGGGCCGGGGAGCTGTTTTTT
CASSRPLKGQGSWAGELFF
>NA|TRBJ2-7|NA|TRBV11-3
TGTGCCAGCAGCTTCGGACTTAGTTACGAGCAGTACTTC
CASSFGLSYEQYF
>once|TRBJ1-4|TRBD1|TRBV6-5
TGTGCCAGCAGACCGGACAGGTTTAATGAAAAACTGTTTTTT
CASRPDRFNEKLFF
>NA|TRBJ2-7|TRBD2|TRBV27
TGTGCCAGCTCCCGCGGGGGTAGCGAGCAGTACTTC
CASSRGGSEQYF
>NA|TRBJ2-3|NA|TRBV7-9
TGTGCCAGCAGCTTAGGGCCCTCCGCCGGGGATACGCAGTATTTT
CASSLGPSAGDTQYF
>NA|TRBJ2-7|TRBD1|TRBV11-2
TGTGCCAGCAGCTTCTTGGGGCCAGGGGGAGTTTACGAGCAGTACTTC
CASSFLGPGGVYEQYF
>NA|TRBJ2-1|NA|TRBV5-1
TGCGCCAGCAGGGGGGAACCTGACTACAATGAGCAGTTCTTC
CASRGEPDYNEQFF
>NA|TRBJ2-1|NA|TRBV21-1
TGTGCCAGCAACAGCGGGGCCGGTCCCCAACGCTTCAAAAACAATGAGCAGTTCTTC
CASNSGAGPQRFKNNEQFF
>NA|TRBJ1-3|NA|TRBV28
TGTGCCAGCAGTCCGATTGCCTCTGGAAACACCATATATTTT
CASSPIASGNTIYF
>NA|TRBJ2-3|NA|TRBV19
TGTGCCAGTAGTGAACAGGGTGATACGCAGTATTTT
CASSEQGDTQYF
>NA|TRBJ2-1|NA|TRBV7-8
TGTGCCAGCAGCGTCGGCAGGGCCTACAATGAGCAGTTCTTC
CASSVGRAYNEQFF
>NA|TRBJ1-1|NA|TRBV19
TGTGCCAGTAGTAAAGTCCCCGGGACTGAAGCTTTCTTT
CASSKVPGTEAFF
>NA|TRBJ1-6|NA|TRBV30
TGTGCCTGGCGCCTCCGGTCACCCCTCCACTTT
CAWRLRSPLHF
>few|TRBJ1-5|NA|TRBV27
TGTGCCAGCAGTTGGGGGGTGGGTCAGCCCCAGCATTTT
CASSWGVGQPQHF
>NA|TRBJ2-7|TRBD2|TRBV2
TGTGCCAGCCTCGCTAGCGGGAGTTCGTACGAGCAGTACTTC
CASLASGSSYEQYF
>NA|TRBJ2-2|NA|TRBV9
TGTGCCAGCAGCGATCCCGCGAACACCGGGGAGCTGTTTTTT
CASSDPANTGELFF
>few|TRBJ1-5|NA|TRBV21-1
TGTGCCAGCAGCACCAACAGAGGGAGCAATCAGCCCCAGCATTTT
CASSTNRGSNQPQHF
>NA|TRBJ1-2|NA|TRBV14
TGTGCCAGCAGTCGCCTCAGGGGCGGGGATGGCTACACCTTC
CASSRLRGGDGYTF
>NA|TRBJ2-3|NA|TRBV9
TGTGCCAGCAGCGTAGGTGGTGGGTATAGGACAGATACGCAGTATTTT
CASSVGGGYRTDTQYF
>once|TRBJ1-3|NA|TRBV29-1
TGCAGCGTTGATTCCGGTTACTCTGGAAACACCATATATTTT
CSVDSGYSGNTIYF
>NA|TRBJ2-7|NA|TRBV5-1
TGCGCCAGCAGCTTGGCACAGGGAAAGATCTACGAGCAGTACTTC
CASSLAQGKIYEQYF
>NA|TRBJ2-1|TRBD2|TRBV11-2
TGTGCCAGCAGCCCCCGGACTAGCGGGGAATACAATGAGCAGTTCTTC
CASSPRTSGEYNEQFF
>NA|TRBJ1-5|TRBD1|TRBV28
TGTGCCAGCAACTTTCCGGACAGGGAACAGAGCAATCAGCCCCAGCATTTT
CASNFPDREQSNQPQHF
>NA|TRBJ2-1|NA|TRBV7-2
TGTGCCAGCAGCTCAGCAAGAGACAATGAGCAGTTCTTC
CASSSARDNEQFF
>once|TRBJ1-2|NA|TRBV6-6
TGTGCCAGCAGTTACACCCGTAGAGAGGGGTATGGCTACACCTTC
CASSYTRREGYGYTF
>NA|TRBJ2-7|NA|TRBV2
TGTGCCAGCATGGAGGTGGGAGGTACCTACGAGCAGTACTTC
CASMEVGGTYEQYF
>NA|TRBJ1-5|TRBD1|TRBV7-8
TGTGCCAGCAGCTTAGCCGGAACAGGGGTAGGGAATCAGCCCCAGCATTTT
CASSLAGTGVGNQPQHF
>NA|TRBJ2-1|TRBD2|TRBV7-3
TGTGCCAGCAGCCCGGACGGGACTAGCTACAATGAGCAGTTCTTC
CASSPDGTSYNEQFF
>once|TRBJ2-1|TRBD2|TRBV10-3
TGTGCCATCAGTGTAGGGCGGGAGCATGAGCAGTTCTTC
CAISVGREHEQFF
>NA|TRBJ2-3|NA|TRBV27
TGTGCCAGCAGTTTAACGGGGGTGGGTACGCAGTATTTT
CASSLTGVGTQYF
>NA|TRBJ2-7|NA|TRBV27
TGTGCCAGCAGTGACAGAAACTACGAGCAGTACTTC
CASSDRNYEQYF
>NA|TRBJ2-7|TRBD2|TRBV11-2
TGTGCCAGCAGCACCTCCCCACTAGCGGCTGACTCCTACGAGCAGTACTTC
CASSTSPLAADSYEQYF
>NA|TRBJ1-2|NA|TRBV6-1
TGTGCCAGCAGTGAAGCGGTGGATGACTATGGCTACACCTTC
CASSEAVDDYGYTF
>NA|TRBJ2-7|NA|TRBV19
TGTGCCAGTAGTATAAATTTAAGGGGAGCCTACGAGCAGTACTTC
CASSINLRGAYEQYF
>NA|TRBJ1-3|TRBD1|TRBV12-5
TGTGCTAGTGGTTTTACAGGGGACCCCGGAAACACCATATATTTT
CASGFTGDPGNTIYF
>NA|TRBJ1-3|NA|TRBV2
TGTGCCAGCAGTGCCTCAGGGGTTGGAAACACCATATATTTT
CASSASGVGNTIYF
>NA|TRBJ2-1|NA|TRBV27
TGTGCCAGCAGTTTAAGGGGGGTCTATGAGCAGTTCTTC
CASSLRGVYEQFF
>NA|TRBJ2-2|TRBD2|TRBV28
TGTGCCAGCAGTTTACTAGCGGGAGGGAGCACCGGGGAGCTGTTTTTT
CASSLLAGGSTGELFF
>NA|TRBJ2-7|NA|TRBV27
TGTGCCAGCGGCCGGGGCGGCACCTACGAGCAGTACTTC
CASGRGGTYEQYF